The source of this TCR beta chain is a study of blood T cell repertoires in COVID-19. Study-level information: The cDNA or gDNA used as material had been derived from T cells, B-cell-depleted T cells, or PBMCs.

Per the original methods: Scientists estimated how many nucleated cells there were by amplifying reference gene primers. Here immunoSEQ multiplex PCR was the method, and the copy in TCRdb shows in-frame clones only, minus some. Clonal size and the V and J genes are those of that table, whereas D and trimming came from the DNA. The sample consists of roughly 290,000 clones, 75% to 90% of them appearing once. Sequenced input: PBMCs or T cells enriched from blood (not recorded which). The receptor was derived from a woman aged 40 to 49 who had recovered from COVID-19.

In DNA, the CDR3 is TGTGCCTGGAGTAGGAATGACCGAGGGGAGCAGTTCTTC. Translating gives CAWSRNDRGEQFF. This chain connects TRBV30 to TRBJ2-1, with D possibly TRBD2 on 5 matching bases. The CDR3 totals 13 residues. Trimming cost V 2 bases and J 10 bases, with 15 bases left between them. Germline loops: CDR1 GTSNPN, CDR2 SVGIG (reference sequence).